The sequence of this T cell receptor (beta chain) was determined in a study of cytomegalovirus exposure and HLA in healthy donors. A note on this clone: Its antigen is currently unknown.

This CDR3 is built from 15 residues. The germline V and J ends were trimmed by 6 bases and 1 base, with 12 bases remaining between them. The germline CDR1 and CDR2 sequences are LGHNT and FRNRAP. Study outcomes and limitations: Investigators reported 150 to 200 TCR beta chains as tied to cytomegalovirus.

A multiplex PCR was run with 60 Vbeta primers and 13 Jbeta primers. This table comes from immunoSEQ multiplex PCR, and its TCRdb copy is limited to in-frame clones, with some not included. Of about 160,000 clones detected, around three quarters appear once; the ten largest clones hold about 1.5%. The chain joins TRBV12-5 to TRBJ2-2; perhaps TRBD2 as D (6 bases). The TCR comes from a woman in her twenties or thirties in good health and CMV-seronegative. The material sequenced was PBMCs. The CDR3, as DNA: TGTGCTAGTGGCCCCGGGAGCGGGAACACCGGGGAGCTGTTTTTT. It is translated as CASGPGSGNTGELFF. The full variable domain, with the rest looked up from reference TRBV12-5 and TRBJ2-2, is DARVTQTPRHKVTEMGQEVTMRCQPILGHNTVFWYRQTMMQGLELLAYFRNRAPLDDSGMPKDRFSAEMPDATLATLKIQPSEPRDSAVYFCASGPGSGNTGELFFGEGSRLTVL.